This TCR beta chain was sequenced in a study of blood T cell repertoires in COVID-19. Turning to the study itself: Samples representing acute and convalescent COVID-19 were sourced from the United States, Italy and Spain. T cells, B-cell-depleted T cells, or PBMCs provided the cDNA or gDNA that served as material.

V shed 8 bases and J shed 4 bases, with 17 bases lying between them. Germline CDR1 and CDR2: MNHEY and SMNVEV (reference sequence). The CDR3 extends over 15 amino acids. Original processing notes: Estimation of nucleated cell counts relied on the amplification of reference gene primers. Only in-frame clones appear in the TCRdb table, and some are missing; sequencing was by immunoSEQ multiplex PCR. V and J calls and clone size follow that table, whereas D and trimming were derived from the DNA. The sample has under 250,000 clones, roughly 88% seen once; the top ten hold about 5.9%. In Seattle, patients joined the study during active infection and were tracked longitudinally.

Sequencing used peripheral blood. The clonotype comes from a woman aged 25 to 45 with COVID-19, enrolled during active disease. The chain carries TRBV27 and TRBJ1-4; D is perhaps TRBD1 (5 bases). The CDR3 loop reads CASSSRGRYNEKLFF. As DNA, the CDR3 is TGTGCCAGCTCCTCTAGGGGTCGGTATAATGAAAAACTGTTTTTT.